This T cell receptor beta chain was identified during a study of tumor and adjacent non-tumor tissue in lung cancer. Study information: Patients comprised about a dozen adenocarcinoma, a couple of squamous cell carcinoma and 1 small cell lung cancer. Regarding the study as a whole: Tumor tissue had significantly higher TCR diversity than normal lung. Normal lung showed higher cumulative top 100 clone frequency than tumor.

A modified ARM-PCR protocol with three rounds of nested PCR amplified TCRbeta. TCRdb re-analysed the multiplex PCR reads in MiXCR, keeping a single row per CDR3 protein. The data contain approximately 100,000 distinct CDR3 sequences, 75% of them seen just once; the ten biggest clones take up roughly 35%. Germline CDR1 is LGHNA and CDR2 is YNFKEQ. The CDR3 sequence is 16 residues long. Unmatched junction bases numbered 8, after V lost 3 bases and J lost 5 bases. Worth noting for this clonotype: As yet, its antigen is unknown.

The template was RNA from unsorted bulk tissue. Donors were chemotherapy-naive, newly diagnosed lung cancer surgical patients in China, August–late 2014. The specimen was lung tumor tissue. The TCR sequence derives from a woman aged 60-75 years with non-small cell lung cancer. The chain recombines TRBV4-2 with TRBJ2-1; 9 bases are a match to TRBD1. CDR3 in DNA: TGTGCCAGCAGCCACGGAACAGGGGGCACCGACAATGAGCAGTTCTTC. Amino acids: CASSHGTGGTDNEQFF.